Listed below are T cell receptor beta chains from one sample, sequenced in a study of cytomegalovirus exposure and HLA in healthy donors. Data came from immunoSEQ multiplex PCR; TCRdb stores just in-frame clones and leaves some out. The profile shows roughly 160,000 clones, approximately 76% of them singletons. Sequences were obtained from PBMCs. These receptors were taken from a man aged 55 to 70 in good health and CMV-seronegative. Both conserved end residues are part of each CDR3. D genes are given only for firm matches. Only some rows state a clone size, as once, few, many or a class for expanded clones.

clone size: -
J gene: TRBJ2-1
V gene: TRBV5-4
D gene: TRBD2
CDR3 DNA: TGTGCCAGCAGCTTGCTAGCGGGGCGATACAATGAGCAGTTCTTC
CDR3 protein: CASSLLAGRYNEQFF

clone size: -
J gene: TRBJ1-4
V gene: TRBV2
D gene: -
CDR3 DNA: TGTGCCAGCAGACCGCGACAGGCTGTTAATGAAAAACTGTTTTTT
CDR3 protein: CASRPRQAVNEKLFF

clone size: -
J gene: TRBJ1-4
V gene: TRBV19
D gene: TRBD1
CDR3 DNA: TGTGCCAGTAGTATACTGGGACAGGGGTTCTCCGGGAAACTGTTTTTT
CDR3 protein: CASSILGQGFSGKLFF

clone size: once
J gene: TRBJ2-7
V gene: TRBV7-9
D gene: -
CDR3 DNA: TGTGCCAGCAGCCTGACAGTTGTCGAGCAGTACTTC
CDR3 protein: CASSLTVVEQYF

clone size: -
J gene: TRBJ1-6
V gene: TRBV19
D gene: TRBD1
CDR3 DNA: TGTGCCAGTAGTATAGCAGCAGGGGGTTCACCCCTCCACTTT
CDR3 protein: CASSIAAGGSPLHF

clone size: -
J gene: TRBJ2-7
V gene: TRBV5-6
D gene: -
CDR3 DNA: TGTGCCAGCAGCAACAGGGTTTACGAGCAGTACTTC
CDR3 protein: CASSNRVYEQYF

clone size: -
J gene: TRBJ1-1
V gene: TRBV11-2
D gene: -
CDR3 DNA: TGTGCCAGCAGTTTGATCAGGGTGAACACTGAAGCTTTCTTT
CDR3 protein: CASSLIRVNTEAFF

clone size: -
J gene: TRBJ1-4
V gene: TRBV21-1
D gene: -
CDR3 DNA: TGTGCCAGCAGCAAAGGAACGGGGATTATCGTGTTTTTT
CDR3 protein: CASSKGTGIIVFF

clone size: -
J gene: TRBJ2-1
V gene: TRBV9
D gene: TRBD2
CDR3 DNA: TGTGCCAGCAGCGTAGGATCTAGCGGGTTGTACAATGAGCAGTTCTTC
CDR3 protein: CASSVGSSGLYNEQFF

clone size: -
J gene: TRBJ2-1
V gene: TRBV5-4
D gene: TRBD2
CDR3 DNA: TGTGCCAGCAGCAAGGGACTAGTGAGTATCGGTGAGCAGTTCTTC
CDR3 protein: CASSKGLVSIGEQFF

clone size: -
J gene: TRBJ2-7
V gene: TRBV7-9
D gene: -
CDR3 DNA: TGTGCCAGCAGCCCGGGAGTAAACCCCTACGAGCAGTACTTC
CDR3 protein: CASSPGVNPYEQYF

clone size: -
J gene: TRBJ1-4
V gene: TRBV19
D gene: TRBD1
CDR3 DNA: TGTGCCAGTAGTATGGGACAGGGAACTGAAAAACTGTTTTTT
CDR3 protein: CASSMGQGTEKLFF

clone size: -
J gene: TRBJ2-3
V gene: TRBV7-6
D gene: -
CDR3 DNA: TGTGCCAGCAGCCAGGCCCGCACAGATACGCAGTATTTT
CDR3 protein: CASSQARTDTQYF